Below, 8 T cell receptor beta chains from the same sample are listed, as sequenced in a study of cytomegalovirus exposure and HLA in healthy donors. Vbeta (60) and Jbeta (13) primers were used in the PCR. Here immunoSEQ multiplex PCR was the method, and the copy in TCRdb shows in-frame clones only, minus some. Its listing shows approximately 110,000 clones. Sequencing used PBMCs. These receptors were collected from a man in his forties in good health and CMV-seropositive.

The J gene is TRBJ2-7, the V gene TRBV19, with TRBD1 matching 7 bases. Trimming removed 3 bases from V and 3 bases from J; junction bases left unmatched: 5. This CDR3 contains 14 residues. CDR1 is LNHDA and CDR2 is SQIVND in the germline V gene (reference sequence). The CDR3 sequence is CASSIKGGGYEQYF. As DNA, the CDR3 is TGTGCCAGTAGTATTAAAGGGGGCGGCTACGAGCAGTACTTC. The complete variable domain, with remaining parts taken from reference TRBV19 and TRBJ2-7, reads DGGITQSPKYLFRKEGQNVTLSCEQNLNHDAMYWYRQDPGQGLRLIYYSQIVNDFQKGDIAEGYSVSREKKESFPLTVTSAQKNPTAFYLCASSIKGGGYEQYFGPGTRLTVT.

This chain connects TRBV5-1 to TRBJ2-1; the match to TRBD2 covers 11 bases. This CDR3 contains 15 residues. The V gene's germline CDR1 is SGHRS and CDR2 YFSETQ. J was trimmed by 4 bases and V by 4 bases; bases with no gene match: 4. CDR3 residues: CASSVTSGTYNEQFF. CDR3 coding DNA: TGCGCCAGCAGCGTGACTAGCGGGACATACAATGAGCAGTTCTTC.

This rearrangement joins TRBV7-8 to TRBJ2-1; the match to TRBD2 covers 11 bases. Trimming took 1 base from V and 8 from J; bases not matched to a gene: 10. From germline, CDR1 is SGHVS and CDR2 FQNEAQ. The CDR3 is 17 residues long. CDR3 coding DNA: TGTGCCAGCAGCTTAGGCGTCTTTAGCGGGAGGGCGGATGAGCAGTTCTTC. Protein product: CASSLGVFSGRADEQFF.

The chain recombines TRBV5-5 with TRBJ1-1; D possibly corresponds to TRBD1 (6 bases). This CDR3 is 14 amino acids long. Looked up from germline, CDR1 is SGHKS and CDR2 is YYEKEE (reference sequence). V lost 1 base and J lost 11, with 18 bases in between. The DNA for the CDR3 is TGTGCCAGCAGCTTGTCAGGACAGATCAACGGGGCTTTCTTT. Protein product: CASSLSGQINGAFF. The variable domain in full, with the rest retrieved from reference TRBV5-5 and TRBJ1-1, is DAGVTQSPTHLIKTRGQQVTLRCSPISGHKSVSWYQQVLGQGPQFIFQYYEKEERGRGNFPDRFSARQFPNYSSELNVNALLLGDSALYLCASSLSGQINGAFFGQGTRLTVV.

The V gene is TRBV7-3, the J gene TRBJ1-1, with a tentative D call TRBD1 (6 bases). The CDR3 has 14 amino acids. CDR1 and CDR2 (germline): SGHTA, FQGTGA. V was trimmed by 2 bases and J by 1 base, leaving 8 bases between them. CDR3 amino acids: CASSLGRGNTEAFF. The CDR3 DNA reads TGTGCCAGCAGCTTAGGCAGGGGGAACACTGAAGCTTTCTTT. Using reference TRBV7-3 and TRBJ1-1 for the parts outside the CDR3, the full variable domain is GAGVSQTPSNKVTEKGKYVELRCDPISGHTALYWYRQSLGQGPEFLIYFQGTGAADDSGLPNDRFFAVRPEGSVSTLKIQRTERGDSAVYLCASSLGRGNTEAFFGQGTRLTVV.

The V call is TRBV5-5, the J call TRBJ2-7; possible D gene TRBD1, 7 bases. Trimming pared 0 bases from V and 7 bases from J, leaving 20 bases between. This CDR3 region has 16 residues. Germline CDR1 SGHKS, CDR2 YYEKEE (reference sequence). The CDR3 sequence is CASSLESPGGPLEQYF. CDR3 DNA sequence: TGTGCCAGCAGCTTGGAATCCCCAGGGGGGCCACTGGAGCAGTACTTC.

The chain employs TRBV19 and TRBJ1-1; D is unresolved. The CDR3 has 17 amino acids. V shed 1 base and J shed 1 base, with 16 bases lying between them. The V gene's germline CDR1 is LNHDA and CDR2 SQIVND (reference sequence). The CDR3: CASSIGSGVEGNTEAFF. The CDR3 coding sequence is TGTGCCAGTAGTATAGGGTCAGGTGTGGAGGGGAACACTGAAGCTTTCTTT. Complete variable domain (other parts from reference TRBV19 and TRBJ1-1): DGGITQSPKYLFRKEGQNVTLSCEQNLNHDAMYWYRQDPGQGLRLIYYSQIVNDFQKGDIAEGYSVSREKKESFPLTVTSAQKNPTAFYLCASSIGSGVEGNTEAFFGQGTRLTVV.

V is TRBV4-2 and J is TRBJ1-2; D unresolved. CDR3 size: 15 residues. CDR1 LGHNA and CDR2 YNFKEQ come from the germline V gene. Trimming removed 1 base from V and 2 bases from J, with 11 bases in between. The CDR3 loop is CASSQVLERNYGYTF. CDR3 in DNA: TGTGCCAGCAGCCAAGTCCTGGAGCGAAACTATGGCTACACCTTC.